Following are 2 T cell receptor beta chains from one sample sequenced in a study of CD8+CD57+ T cells in acquired aplastic anemia. The template used for profiling TCR beta VDJ and CDR3 was genomic DNA. TCRdb called the reads again in MiXCR, with one record for every CDR3 protein. The sample has around 200,000 distinct CDR3 sequences; less than 65% are singletons. CD8+CD57+ cell expansion, shown by flow cytometry, had occurred in the patients selected for sequencing. The source material was sorted CD4+, CD8+, or CD8+CD57+ T cells (not recorded which) from PBMCs. The receptors originated from a human donor with aplastic anemia.

Of note for this clonotype: The junction and the germline gene differ at one end; a read error may be behind it. The chain carries TRBV2 and TRBJ1-6; possible D gene TRBD1, 5 bases. This CDR3 is built from 15 residues. The germline gives CDR1 SNHLY, CDR2 FYNNEI. The CDR3 bases are TGTGTCAGCAGTGAAGCTTGGGGGGAAAATTCACCCCTCCACTTT. It specifies CVSSEAWGENSPLHF.

The chain recombines TRBV7-3 with TRBJ2-7; D unresolved. This CDR3 is 14 amino acids long. CDR1 and CDR2 from the germline V gene are SGHTA and FQGTGA. The V and J ends lost 5 bases and 0 bases respectively, with 11 bases between them. CDR3 sequence: CASSPMGGSYEQYF. The DNA of the CDR3 is TGTGCCAGCAGCCCGATGGGTGGCTCCTACGAGCAGTACTTC.